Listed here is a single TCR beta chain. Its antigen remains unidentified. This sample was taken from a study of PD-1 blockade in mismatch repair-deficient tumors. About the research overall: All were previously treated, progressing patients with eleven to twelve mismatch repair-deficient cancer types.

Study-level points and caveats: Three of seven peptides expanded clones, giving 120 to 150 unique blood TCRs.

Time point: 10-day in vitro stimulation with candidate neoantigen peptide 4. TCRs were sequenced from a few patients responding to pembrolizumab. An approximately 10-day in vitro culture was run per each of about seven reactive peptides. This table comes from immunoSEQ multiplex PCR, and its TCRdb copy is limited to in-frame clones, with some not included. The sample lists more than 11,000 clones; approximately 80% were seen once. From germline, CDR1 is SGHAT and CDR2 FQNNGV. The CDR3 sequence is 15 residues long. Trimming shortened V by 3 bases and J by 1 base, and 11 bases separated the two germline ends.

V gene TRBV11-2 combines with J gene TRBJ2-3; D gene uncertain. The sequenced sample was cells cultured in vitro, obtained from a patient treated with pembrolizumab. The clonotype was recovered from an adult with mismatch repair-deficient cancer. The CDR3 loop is CASSLPLAGTDTQYF. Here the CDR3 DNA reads TGTGCCAGCAGCTTGCCCTTAGCCGGCACAGATACGCAGTATTTT.